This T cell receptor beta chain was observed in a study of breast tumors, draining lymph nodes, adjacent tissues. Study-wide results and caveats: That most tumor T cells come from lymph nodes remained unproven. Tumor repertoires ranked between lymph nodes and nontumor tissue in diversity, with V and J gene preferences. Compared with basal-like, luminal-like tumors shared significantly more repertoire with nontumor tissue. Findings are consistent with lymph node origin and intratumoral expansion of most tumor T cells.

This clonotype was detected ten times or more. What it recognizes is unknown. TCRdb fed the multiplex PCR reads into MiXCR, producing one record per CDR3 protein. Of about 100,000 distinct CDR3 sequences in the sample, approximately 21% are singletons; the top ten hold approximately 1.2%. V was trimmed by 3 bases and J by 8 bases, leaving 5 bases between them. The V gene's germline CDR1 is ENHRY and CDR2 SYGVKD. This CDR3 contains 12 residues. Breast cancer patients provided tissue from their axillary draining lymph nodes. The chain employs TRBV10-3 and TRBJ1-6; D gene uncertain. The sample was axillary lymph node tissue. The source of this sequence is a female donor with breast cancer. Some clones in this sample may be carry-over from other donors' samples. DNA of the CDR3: TGTGCCATCAGTGAAACGGATTCACCCCTCCACTTT. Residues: CAISETDSPLHF.